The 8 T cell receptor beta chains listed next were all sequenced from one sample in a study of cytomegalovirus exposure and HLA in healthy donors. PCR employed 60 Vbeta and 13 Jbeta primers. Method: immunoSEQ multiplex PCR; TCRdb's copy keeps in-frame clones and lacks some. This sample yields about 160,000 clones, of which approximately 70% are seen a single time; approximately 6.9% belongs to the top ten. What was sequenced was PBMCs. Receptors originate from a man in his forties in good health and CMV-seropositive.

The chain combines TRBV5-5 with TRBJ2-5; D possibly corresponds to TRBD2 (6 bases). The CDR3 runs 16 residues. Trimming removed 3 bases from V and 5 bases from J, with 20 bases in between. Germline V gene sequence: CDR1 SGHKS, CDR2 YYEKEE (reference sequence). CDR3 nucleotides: TGTGCCAGCAGCTCCCTTAGGTGGCCCGCGGGGGAGACCCAGTACTTC. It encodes CASSSLRWPAGETQYF.

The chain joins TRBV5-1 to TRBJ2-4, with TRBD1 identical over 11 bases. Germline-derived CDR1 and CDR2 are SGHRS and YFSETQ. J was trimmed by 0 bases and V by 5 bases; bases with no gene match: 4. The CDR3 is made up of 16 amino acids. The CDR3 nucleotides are TGCGCCAGCAGAGGGACAGGGGGTCCAGCCAAAAACATTCAGTACTTC. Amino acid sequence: CASRGTGGPAKNIQYF. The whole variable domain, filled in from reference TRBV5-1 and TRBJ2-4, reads KAGVTQTPRYLIKTRGQQVTLSCSPISGHRSVSWYQQTPGQGLQFLFEYFSETQRNKGNFPGRFSGRQFSNSRSEMNVSTLELGDSALYLCASRGTGGPAKNIQYFGAGTRLSVL.

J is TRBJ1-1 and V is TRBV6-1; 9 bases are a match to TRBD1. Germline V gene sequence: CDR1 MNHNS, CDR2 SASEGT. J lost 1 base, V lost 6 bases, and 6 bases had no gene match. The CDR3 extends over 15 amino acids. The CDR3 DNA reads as TGTGCCAGCAGCAAAATGGGACAGGGGAACACTGAAGCTTTCTTT. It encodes CASSKMGQGNTEAFF.

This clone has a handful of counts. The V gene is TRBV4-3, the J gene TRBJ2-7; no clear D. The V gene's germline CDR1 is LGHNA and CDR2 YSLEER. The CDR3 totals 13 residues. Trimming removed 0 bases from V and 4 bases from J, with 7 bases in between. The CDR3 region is CASSQEIGYEQYF. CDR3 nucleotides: TGCGCCAGCAGCCAAGAAATCGGGTACGAGCAGTACTTC.

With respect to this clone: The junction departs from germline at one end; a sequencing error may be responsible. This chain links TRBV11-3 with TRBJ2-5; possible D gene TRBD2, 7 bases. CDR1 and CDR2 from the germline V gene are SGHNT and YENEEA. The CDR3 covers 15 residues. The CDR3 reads CASSPGGREGETRYF. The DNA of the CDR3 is TGTGCCAGCAGCCCTGGGGGCAGGGAGGGGGAGACCCGGTACTTC.

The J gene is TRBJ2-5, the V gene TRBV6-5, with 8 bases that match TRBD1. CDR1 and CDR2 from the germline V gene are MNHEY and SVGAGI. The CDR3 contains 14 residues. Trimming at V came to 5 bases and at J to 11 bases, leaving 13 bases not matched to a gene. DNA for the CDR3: TGTGCCAGCAGTCAAGGACAGGGCTCGCAGGAGCAGTACTTC. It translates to CASSQGQGSQEQYF.

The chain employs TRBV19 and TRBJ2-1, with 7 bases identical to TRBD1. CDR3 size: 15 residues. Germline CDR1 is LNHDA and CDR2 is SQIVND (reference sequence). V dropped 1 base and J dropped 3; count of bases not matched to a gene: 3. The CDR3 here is CASSIARGLYNEQFF. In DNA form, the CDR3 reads TGTGCCAGTAGTATAGCTAGGGGGCTCTACAATGAGCAGTTCTTC.

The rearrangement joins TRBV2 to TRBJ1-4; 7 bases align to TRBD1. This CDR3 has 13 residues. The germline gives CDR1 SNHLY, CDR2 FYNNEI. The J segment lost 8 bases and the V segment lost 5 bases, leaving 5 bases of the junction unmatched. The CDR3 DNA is TGTGCCAGCAGTACCGGGACAGAAGAAAAACTGTTTTTT. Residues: CASSTGTEEKLFF.